The 30 T cell receptor beta chains below come from one sample, sequenced in a study of blood T cell repertoires in COVID-19. Profiled with immunoSEQ multiplex PCR; TCRdb holds only in-frame clones, not every one. Of some 120,000 clones in the sample, about nine tenths were seen once. The source material was peripheral blood. These receptor sequences come from a man aged 55 to 69 with COVID-19, enrolled during active disease.

The chain has TRBV7-8 and TRBJ1-1, with 9 bases matching TRBD1. CDR1 and CDR2 (germline): SGHVS, FQNEAQ. J gave up 5 bases and V 1 base, and 5 bases lay outside the gene matches. The CDR3 runs to 15 residues. The CDR3 sequence: CASSLGQGVYTEAFF. Written as DNA, the CDR3 is TGTGCCAGCAGCTTAGGACAGGGGGTATATACTGAAGCTTTCTTT.

The chain combines TRBV27 with TRBJ2-3, with 14 bases that match TRBD2. The CDR3 length is 17 residues. Germline V gives CDR1 MNHEY, CDR2 SMNVEV (reference sequence). With 4 bases clipped from V and 4 bases from J, the junction kept 7 bases outside the gene matches. This chain's CDR3 is CASSSGLAGEASDTQYF. CDR3 DNA sequence: TGTGCCAGCAGTTCGGGACTAGCGGGAGAAGCTTCAGATACGCAGTATTTT.

V usage is TRBV21-1 and J usage is TRBJ1-1; TRBD1 was called by the table and not checked on the DNA. TRBV21-1 is an annotated pseudogene. The CDR3 contains 17 residues. The CDR3 DNA is TGTGCCAGCAGCCTAAAGTGGGACAGTCGAATGGGAACTGAAGCTTTCTTT. Its translation: CASSLKWDSRMGTEAFF.

A few counts support this clone. The chain couples TRBV18 to TRBJ2-5; 12 nucleotides line up with TRBD2. CDR1 and CDR2 from the germline V gene are KGHSH and LQKENI. Trimming took 4 bases from V and 5 from J; bases not matched to a gene: 2. The CDR3 has 14 residues. CDR3 loop: CASSRLAGGETQYF. The CDR3 nucleotides are TGTGCCAGCTCACGCCTAGCGGGAGGGGAGACCCAGTACTTC.

V usage is TRBV4-2 and J usage is TRBJ2-7; D is unclear. Trimming stripped 0 bases from V and 6 bases from J, with 12 bases between. The length of the CDR3 is 14 residues. The germline V gene has CDR1 LGHNA and CDR2 YNFKEQ. In nucleotides, the CDR3 is TGTGCCAGCAGCCAAGATTCCGTTTTGCGCGAGCAGTACTTC. Its translation is CASSQDSVLREQYF.

The genes are TRBV3-1 (or the pseudogene TRBV3-2) and TRBJ1-2, with no clear D. This CDR3 comprises 12 residues. V was trimmed by 2 bases and J by 10 bases, leaving 11 bases between them. Germline lookup yields CDR1 LGHDT and CDR2 YNNKEL (reference sequence). The DNA for the CDR3 is TGTGCCAGCAGCCAACTGTTCGGTAACTACACCTTC. Protein sequence: CASSQLFGNYTF.

This chain links TRBV9 with TRBJ2-5; 8 bases map to TRBD1. V shed 4 bases and J 4 bases; nucleotides not matched to a gene: 6. This CDR3 is built from 14 residues. Germline V gene lookup returns CDR1 SGDLS and CDR2 YYNGEE. Here the CDR3 reads CASSPGQGPETQYF. As DNA, the CDR3 is TGTGCCAGCAGCCCCGGACAGGGTCCAGAGACCCAGTACTTC.

This clone was detected ten times or more. The chain recombines TRBV7-3 with TRBJ2-5; TRBD2 matches at 8 bases. The CDR3 runs 17 residues. Germline trimming cut 3 bases from V and 0 bases from J; bases unmatched to any gene: 9. CDR1 and CDR2 (germline): SGHTA, FQGTGA. The CDR3 protein is CASSFTGGSGNQETQYF. CDR3 nucleotide sequence: TGTGCCAGCAGCTTTACGGGGGGGAGTGGAAACCAAGAGACCCAGTACTTC.

J is TRBJ1-4 and V is TRBV19; D remains unclear. CDR1 and CDR2 (germline): LNHDA, SQIVND (reference sequence). The V end was cut by 9 bases, the J end by 4 bases, with 15 bases between. The CDR3 consists of 14 residues. The chain's CDR3 is CASSGTKHNEKLFF. CDR3 in DNA: TGTGCCAGCTCAGGAACAAAACATAATGAAAAACTGTTTTTT. Full variable domain (rest looked up from reference TRBV19 and TRBJ1-4): DGGITQSPKYLFRKEGQNVTLSCEQNLNHDAMYWYRQDPGQGLRLIYYSQIVNDFQKGDIAEGYSVSREKKESFPLTVTSAQKNPTAFYLCASSGTKHNEKLFFGSGTQLSVL.

The chain employs TRBV28 and TRBJ2-1; TRBD2 agrees at 9 bases. Germline CDR1 MDHEN, CDR2 SYDVKM. Trimming took 3 bases from V and 6 from J; bases not matched to a gene: 3. This CDR3 region has 14 residues. The CDR3 is CASSFMREGNEQFF. In DNA form, the CDR3 reads TGTGCCAGCAGTTTCATGCGGGAGGGCAATGAGCAGTTCTTC.

The chain couples TRBV5-4 to TRBJ2-1; TRBD2 matches 8 bases. With V trimmed by 1 base and J by 7 bases, 4 bases remained unmatched. CDR1 and CDR2 from the germline V gene are SGHNT and YYREEE (reference sequence). This CDR3 comprises 14 residues. CDR3 sequence: CASSLREGRNEQFF. CDR3 coding DNA: TGTGCCAGCAGCTTGCGGGAGGGCCGGAATGAGCAGTTCTTC.

In nucleotides, the CDR3 is TGTGCCAGCAGTCCAAGACAGGGGATGAGAGACACAGATACGCAGTATTTT. This encodes CASSPRQGMRDTDTQYF. The chain uses TRBV6-6 and TRBJ2-3; the match to TRBD1 covers 8 bases. Germline V gene sequence: CDR1 MNHNY, CDR2 SVGAGI (reference sequence). The CDR3 consists of 17 residues. With V trimmed by 5 bases and J by 2 bases, 12 bases remained unmatched.

The rearrangement links TRBV7-8 to TRBJ2-3; possible D gene TRBD2, 6 bases. The germline V gene has CDR1 SGHVS and CDR2 FQNEAQ. Trimming took off 4 bases at V and 0 bases at J, with 14 bases between the two ends. The CDR3 covers 16 residues. CDR3 protein: CASSSAGRISTDTQYF. DNA of the CDR3: TGTGCCAGCAGCTCCGCGGGGCGGATTAGCACAGATACGCAGTATTTT.

The chain joins TRBV28 to TRBJ2-5; TRBD2 might be the D (6 bases). Trimming cost V 3 bases and J 1 base, with 6 bases left between them. The CDR3 length is 13 residues. Germline V gives CDR1 MDHEN, CDR2 SYDVKM. The CDR3 reads CASSLGGQETQYF. The CDR3 region has the DNA TGTGCCAGCAGTTTGGGGGGCCAAGAGACCCAGTACTTC.

The chain is built from TRBV4-3 and TRBJ2-2; possibly TRBD1 for D (6 bases). Germline CDR1 reads LGHNA; CDR2 reads YSLEER. V was cut by 5 bases and J by 4 bases, with 11 bases left in between. This CDR3 region has 14 residues. CDR3: CASSTAGVTGELFF. In DNA form, the CDR3 reads TGCGCCAGCAGCACAGCAGGGGTCACCGGGGAGCTGTTTTTT.

This clone was observed a single time. The J gene is TRBJ1-2, the V gene TRBV6-2 or TRBV6-3; D gene ambiguous. The CDR3 sequence is 13 residues long. V gave up 5 bases and J gave up 8 bases, with 15 bases separating them. Germline CDR1 MNHEY, CDR2 SVGEGT. Written as DNA, the CDR3 is TGTGCCAGCAGTCCAGACGGCCCCGGGGGCTACACCTTC. Protein product: CASSPDGPGGYTF.

The chain couples TRBV29-1 to TRBJ2-1; perhaps TRBD2 as D (5 bases). The CDR3 runs to 11 residues. Per germline, CDR1 SQVTM and CDR2 ANQGSEA. V was pared by 7 bases and J by 4 bases, with 8 bases between. DNA for the CDR3: TGCAGCGCCACGGGATACAATGAGCAGTTCTTC. Its protein product is CSATGYNEQFF.

This clone appeared a single time. The chain employs TRBV4-1 and TRBJ2-2, with unresolved D. V gave up 1 base and J gave up 4 bases, with 10 bases separating them. This CDR3 is 15 amino acids long. Germline V CDR1 and CDR2: MGHRA, YSYEKL. The CDR3 DNA reads as TGCGCCAGCAGCCAAGGACCTCGCGGCACCGGGGAGCTGTTTTTT. This codes for CASSQGPRGTGELFF.

The sample holds one count of this clone. The rearrangement joins TRBV18 to TRBJ1-1, with D possibly matching TRBD1 (6 bases). The CDR3 length is 15 residues. CDR1 and CDR2 from the germline V gene are KGHSH and LQKENI. The germline V and J ends were trimmed by 3 bases and 1 base, with 12 bases remaining between them. The CDR3: CASSPGTPKNTEAFF. The DNA for the CDR3 is TGTGCCAGCTCACCCGGGACACCTAAGAACACTGAAGCTTTCTTT.

The chain recombines TRBV5-1 with TRBJ2-1; 9 bases are a match to TRBD2. Germline CDR1 SGHRS, CDR2 YFSETQ. This CDR3 region has 15 residues. V dropped 4 bases and J dropped 4; count of bases not matched to a gene: 6. CDR3 bases: TGCGCCAGCAGCCTAACTAGCGGGCCTTACAATGAGCAGTTCTTC. Translated: CASSLTSGPYNEQFF.

This CDR3 reads CASSKGLASEQYF. The DNA of the CDR3 is TGTGCCAGCAGTAAGGGACTAGCGAGCGAGCAGTACTTC. V gene TRBV6-2 or TRBV6-3 combines with J gene TRBJ2-7, with TRBD2 matching 10 bases. Losses at the gene ends were 5 bases for V and 6 bases for J; bases not matched to a gene: 4. CDR3 length: 13 amino acids. Germline V gives CDR1 MNHEY, CDR2 SVGEGT.

The chain carries TRBV12-3 or TRBV12-4 and TRBJ2-2, with D uncertain. Trimming pared 3 bases from V and 6 bases from J, leaving 8 bases between. The CDR3 contains 13 residues. The CDR3 nucleotides read TGTGCCAGCAGTTTGACTTTCGCCGGGGAGCTGTTTTTT. Protein: CASSLTFAGELFF.

V is TRBV19 and J is TRBJ2-1; the D is unclear. The CDR3 is 13 amino acids. V shed 4 bases and J shed 6 bases, with 10 bases lying between them. Germline V CDR1 and CDR2: LNHDA, SQIVND (reference sequence). Written as DNA, the CDR3 is TGTGCCAGTAGTAATATAGCTCCCAATGAGCAGTTCTTC. Translation gives CASSNIAPNEQFF.

This chain links TRBV19 with TRBJ2-2; possibly TRBD1 for D (5 bases). CDR3 size: 16 residues. The germline gives CDR1 LNHDA, CDR2 SQIVND (reference sequence). Trimming cost V 4 bases and J 0 bases, with 12 bases left between them. The CDR3 here is CASSRQRTTNTGELFF. The DNA for the CDR3 is TGTGCCAGTAGTAGACAGCGAACTACGAACACCGGGGAGCTGTTTTTT.

The CDR3: CATLAGGIYNEQFF. CDR3 bases: TGTGCCACGTTAGCGGGAGGGATATACAATGAGCAGTTCTTC. This chain joins TRBV5-4 and TRBJ2-1, with 11 bases lining up with TRBD2. Trimming cost V 9 bases and J 4 bases; bases outside gene matches: 6. Germline-derived CDR1 and CDR2 are SGHNT and YYREEE (reference sequence). The CDR3 extends over 14 amino acids.

The chain couples TRBV28 to TRBJ2-1; 9 bases match TRBD1. The V gene's germline CDR1 is MDHEN and CDR2 SYDVKM. With 3 bases clipped from V and 12 bases from J, the junction kept 21 bases outside the gene matches. The CDR3 is 18 residues long. The CDR3 coding sequence is TGTGCCAGCAGTTTGGGACAGGGCCCAGGGAAGGACGGGAGGCGGCAGTTCTTC. This gives the protein CASSLGQGPGKDGRRQFF.

The chain links TRBV20-1 to TRBJ2-3; maybe TRBD1 (5 bases). Germline-derived CDR1 and CDR2 are DFQATT and SNEGSKA (reference sequence). CDR3 size: 11 residues. The V end lost 4 bases, the J end lost 5 bases, and 7 bases lay between the germline ends. CDR3 in amino acids: CSAIRGDTQYF. CDR3 DNA: TGCAGTGCTATAAGGGGAGATACGCAGTATTTT.

V usage is TRBV9 and J usage is TRBJ2-7; TRBD2 matches 12 bases. This CDR3 is built from 15 residues. Germline CDR1 and CDR2: SGDLS and YYNGEE. Trimming cost V 2 bases and J 6 bases; bases outside gene matches: 6. The CDR3 loop reads CASSVLGLAGSEQYF. For the CDR3, the DNA is TGTGCCAGCAGCGTTCTGGGACTAGCGGGCTCCGAGCAGTACTTC.

The chain links TRBV9 to TRBJ1-4; tentatively, D is TRBD1 (5 bases). Germline CDR1 reads SGDLS; CDR2 reads YYNGEE. Trimming stripped 0 bases from V and 3 bases from J, with 9 bases between. This CDR3 comprises 15 residues. The CDR3 bases are TGTGCCAGCAGCGTAGAGGGGCAGGCTAATGAAAAACTGTTTTTT. Encoded protein: CASSVEGQANEKLFF.

This clone was counted a few times. V is TRBV7-3 and J is TRBJ1-1, with 8 bases that match TRBD1. Germline V gene data show CDR1 as SGHTA and CDR2 as FQGTGA. V gave up 5 bases and J gave up 2 bases; unmatched junction bases: 7. The CDR3 consists of 15 residues. The CDR3 coding sequence is TGTGCCAGCAGCGAATTCGGGACAGGAAACACTGAAGCTTTCTTT. It codes for CASSEFGTGNTEAFF.